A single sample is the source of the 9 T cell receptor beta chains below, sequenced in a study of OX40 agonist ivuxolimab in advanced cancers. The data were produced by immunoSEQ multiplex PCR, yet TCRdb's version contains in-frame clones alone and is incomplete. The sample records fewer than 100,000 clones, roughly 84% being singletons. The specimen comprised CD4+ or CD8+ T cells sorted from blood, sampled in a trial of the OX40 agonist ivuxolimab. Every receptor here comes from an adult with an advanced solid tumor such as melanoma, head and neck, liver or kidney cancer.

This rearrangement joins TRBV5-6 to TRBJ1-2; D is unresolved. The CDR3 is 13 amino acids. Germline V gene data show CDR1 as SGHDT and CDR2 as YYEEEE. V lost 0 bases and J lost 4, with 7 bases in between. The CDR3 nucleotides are TGTGCCAGCAGCTTGGACAGCGTCTATGGCTACACCTTC. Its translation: CASSLDSVYGYTF.

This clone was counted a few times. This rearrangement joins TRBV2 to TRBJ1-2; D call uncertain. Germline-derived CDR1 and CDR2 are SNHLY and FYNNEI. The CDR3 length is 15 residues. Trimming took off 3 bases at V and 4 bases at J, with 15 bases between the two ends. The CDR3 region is CASSESYRVSYGYTF. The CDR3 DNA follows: TGTGCCAGCAGTGAGTCGTATAGGGTCTCCTATGGCTACACCTTC.

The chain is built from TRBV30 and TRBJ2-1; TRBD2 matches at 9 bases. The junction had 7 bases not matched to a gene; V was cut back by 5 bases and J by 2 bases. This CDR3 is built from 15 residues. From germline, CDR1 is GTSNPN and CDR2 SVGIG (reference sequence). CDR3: CAWVRSGGTYNEQFF. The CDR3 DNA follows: TGTGCCTGGGTGAGGAGCGGGGGGACCTACAATGAGCAGTTCTTC.

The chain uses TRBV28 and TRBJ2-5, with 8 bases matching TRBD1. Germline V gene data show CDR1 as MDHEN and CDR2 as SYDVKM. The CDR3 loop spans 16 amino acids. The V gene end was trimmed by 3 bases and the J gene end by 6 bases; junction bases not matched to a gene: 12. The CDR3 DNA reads TGTGCCAGCAGTTTGGTCACCCCAGGGGGCAGACAGACCCAGTACTTC. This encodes CASSLVTPGGRQTQYF.

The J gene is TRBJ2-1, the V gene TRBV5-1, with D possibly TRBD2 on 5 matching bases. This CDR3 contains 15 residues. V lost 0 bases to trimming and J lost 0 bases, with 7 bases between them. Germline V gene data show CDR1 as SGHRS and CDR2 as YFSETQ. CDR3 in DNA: TGCGCCAGCAGCTTGGCGGGGAGCTCCTACAATGAGCAGTTCTTC. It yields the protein CASSLAGSSYNEQFF.

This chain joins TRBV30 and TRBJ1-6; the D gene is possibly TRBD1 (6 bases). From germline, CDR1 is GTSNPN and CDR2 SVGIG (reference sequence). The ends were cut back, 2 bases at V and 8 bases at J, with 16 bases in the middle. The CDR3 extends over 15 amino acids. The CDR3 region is CAWSPHQGIDSPLHF. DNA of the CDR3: TGTGCCTGGAGTCCCCACCAGGGGATTGATTCACCCCTCCACTTT. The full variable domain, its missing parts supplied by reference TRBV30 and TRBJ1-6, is SQTIHQWPATLVQPVGSPLSLECTVEGTSNPNLYWYRQAAGRGLQLLFYSVGIGQISSEVPQNLSASRPQDRQFILSSKKLLLSDSGFYLCAWSPHQGIDSPLHFGNGTRLTVT.

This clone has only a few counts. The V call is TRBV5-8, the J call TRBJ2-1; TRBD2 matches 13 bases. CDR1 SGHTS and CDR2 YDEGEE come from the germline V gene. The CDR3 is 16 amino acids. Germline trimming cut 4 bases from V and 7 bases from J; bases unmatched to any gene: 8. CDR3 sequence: CASSMAWTSGSNEQFF. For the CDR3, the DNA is TGTGCCAGCAGCATGGCATGGACTAGCGGGAGTAATGAGCAGTTCTTC.

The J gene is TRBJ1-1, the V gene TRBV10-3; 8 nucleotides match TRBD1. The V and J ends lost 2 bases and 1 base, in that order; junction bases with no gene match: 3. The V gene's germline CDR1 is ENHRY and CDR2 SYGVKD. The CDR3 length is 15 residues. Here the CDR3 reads CAISEPDRENTEAFF. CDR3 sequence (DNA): TGTGCCATCAGTGAGCCGGACAGGGAGAACACTGAAGCTTTCTTT.

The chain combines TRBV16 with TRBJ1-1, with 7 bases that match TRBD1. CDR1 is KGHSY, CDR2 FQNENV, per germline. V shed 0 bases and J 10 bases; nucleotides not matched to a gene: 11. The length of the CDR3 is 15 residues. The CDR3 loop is CASSQSGQINRGAFF. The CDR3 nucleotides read TGTGCCAGCAGCCAATCTGGCCAGATCAACAGGGGAGCTTTCTTT.